The 10 T cell receptor beta chains reported below all come from one sample, sequenced in a study of blood T cell repertoires in COVID-19. Generated by immunoSEQ multiplex PCR, the TCRdb table keeps only in-frame clones and is missing some. The table lists approximately 120,000 clones, about 82% of them singletons. Specimen: peripheral blood. The receptors originated from a human donor in a cohort sampled during active COVID-19.

The chain carries TRBV7-2 and TRBJ2-1; 14 nucleotides align to TRBD2. With 1 base clipped from V and 10 bases from J, the junction kept 9 bases outside the gene matches. The CDR3 length is 17 residues. CDR1 and CDR2 (germline): SGHTA, FQGNSA. This chain's CDR3 is CASSLGGTSGRLSEQFF. The CDR3 coding sequence is TGTGCCAGCAGCTTAGGGGGGACTAGCGGGAGATTAAGCGAGCAGTTCTTC.

The chain couples TRBV6-1 to TRBJ1-4; a weak D match, TRBD1 (5 bases). This CDR3 region has 16 residues. The germline gives CDR1 MNHNS, CDR2 SASEGT. The ends were cut back, 2 bases at V and 4 bases at J, with 14 bases in the middle. The CDR3 bases are TGTGCCAGCAGTGAAACACAGAGACAGAATAATGAAAAACTGTTTTTT. Protein sequence: CASSETQRQNNEKLFF.

Here the CDR3 reads CASSLEGDGNQPQHF. The CDR3 DNA reads as TGCGCCAGCAGCTTGGAGGGAGATGGCAATCAGCCCCAGCATTTT. The chain uses TRBV5-1 and TRBJ1-5, with D hard to call. The germline V gene encodes CDR1 SGHRS and CDR2 YFSETQ. The V end lost 0 bases, the J end lost 2 bases, and 9 bases lay between the germline ends. The CDR3 runs to 15 residues.

The chain is built from TRBV25-1 and TRBJ2-3, with TRBD2 matching over 9 bases. This CDR3 has 16 amino acids. The V gene end was trimmed by 4 bases and the J gene end by 0 bases; junction bases not matched to a gene: 5. Looked up from germline, CDR1 is MGHDK and CDR2 is SYGVNS. CDR3 sequence (DNA): TGTGCCAGCAGTGCACTAGCGGGCCTTAGCACAGATACGCAGTATTTT. Its protein product is CASSALAGLSTDTQYF.

J is TRBJ2-5 and V is TRBV5-1; TRBD2 aligns across 9 bases. Germline trimming cut 2 bases from V and 5 bases from J; bases unmatched to any gene: 4. The CDR3 has 14 residues. The germline CDR1 and CDR2 sequences are SGHRS and YFSETQ. The CDR3: CASSFSGSRETQYF. Here the CDR3 DNA reads TGCGCCAGCAGCTTTAGCGGGAGTAGGGAGACCCAGTACTTC.

This clone was seen only once. The CDR3 DNA sequence: TGTGCCAGCAGCCAAAGGCTTTCACTAGCGGGAAGTAGGACAGATACGCAGTATTTT. It codes for CASSQRLSLAGSRTDTQYF. This sequence joins TRBV3-1 (or the pseudogene TRBV3-2) and TRBJ2-3; 10 nucleotides line up with TRBD2. The germline gives CDR1 LGHDT, CDR2 YNNKEL (reference sequence). The trim removed 2 bases at V and 3 bases at J, leaving 14 bases unmatched. There are 19 residues in the CDR3.

This clone has a single count. The chain's CDR3 is CSVCTDLNTEAFF. The CDR3 DNA reads TGCAGCGTTTGTACGGACTTGAACACTGAAGCTTTCTTT. This rearrangement joins TRBV29-1 to TRBJ1-1, with no clear D. This CDR3 contains 13 residues. V shed 5 bases and J shed 0 bases, with 10 bases lying between them. Germline-derived CDR1 and CDR2 are SQVTM and ANQGSEA.

The gene calls are TRBV7-9 and TRBJ2-5; TRBD1 aligns across 9 bases. The CDR3 extends over 15 amino acids. Trimming cost V 5 bases and J 2 bases; bases outside gene matches: 6. The V gene's germline CDR1 is SEHNR and CDR2 FQNEAQ (reference sequence). The CDR3 DNA follows: TGTGCCAGCAGCACTGAACAGGGGGCTCAAGAGACCCAGTACTTC. Its protein is CASSTEQGAQETQYF. Drawing the rest from reference TRBV7-9 and TRBJ2-5, the complete variable domain is DTGVSQNPRHKITKRGQNVTFRCDPISEHNRLYWYRQTLGQGPEFLTYFQNEAQLEKSRLLSDRFSAERPKGSFSTLEIQRTEQGDSAMYLCASSTEQGAQETQYFGPGTRLLVL.

The count of this clone is one. The CDR3, as DNA: TGTGCCAGCAGCCCAGCGGGTCAGGGCTCCGAGCAGTACTTC. As protein: CASSPAGQGSEQYF. The chain is built from TRBV4-2 and TRBJ2-7; TRBD2 might be the D (6 bases). CDR1 and CDR2 (germline): LGHNA, YNFKEQ. The ends were cut back, 4 bases at V and 6 bases at J, with 16 bases in the middle. The length of the CDR3 is 14 residues.

The CDR3 nucleotides are TGTGCCAGTACTCCGGGACAGTCATCCACTGAGCAGTTCTTC. Translated: CASTPGQSSTEQFF. This rearrangement joins TRBV19 to TRBJ2-1; 7 positions match TRBD1. This CDR3 comprises 14 residues. In germline, CDR1 is LNHDA, CDR2 SQIVND (reference sequence). Germline trimming cut 7 bases from V and 9 bases from J; bases unmatched to any gene: 12.